This is a list of T cell receptor beta chains from one sample in a study of shared clonotypes between healthy human individuals. Some clones are missing from TCRdb's copy, which holds only in-frame ones; the method was immunoSEQ multiplex PCR. The sample has more than 400,000 clones, roughly 95% seen once; the top ten hold 0.05% to 0.07%. Material for sequencing was naive CD4+ T cells sorted from blood. The source is a woman aged 30 to 39 in good health. CDR3s include the opening cysteine and the closing phenylalanine or tryptophan. A D gene is named only where the DNA matches it firmly. The size field is filled for only some rows; it gives once, few, many or a size class.

d_call: NA
v_call: TRBV5-1
clone_size: NA
j_call: TRBJ1-1
cdr3_aa: CASSWALSKQGLTEAFF
cdr3_nt: TGCGCCAGCAGCTGGGCTTTGAGTAAACAGGGATTAACTGAAGCTTTCTTT

d_call: TRBD2
v_call: TRBV9
clone_size: NA
j_call: TRBJ2-2
cdr3_aa: CASSPGTSGNTGELFF
cdr3_nt: TGTGCCAGCAGCCCCGGTACTAGCGGAAACACCGGGGAGCTGTTTTTT

d_call: NA
v_call: TRBV6-5
clone_size: NA
j_call: TRBJ1-2
cdr3_aa: CASSYSGQSGGYTF
cdr3_nt: TGTGCCAGCAGTTACTCAGGACAATCCGGGGGCTACACCTTC

d_call: NA
v_call: TRBV6-5
clone_size: NA
j_call: TRBJ2-3
cdr3_aa: CASSYSGARGDTQYF
cdr3_nt: TGTGCCAGCAGTTACTCGGGGGCGCGGGGAGATACGCAGTATTTT

d_call: TRBD1
v_call: TRBV11-2
clone_size: NA
j_call: TRBJ2-2
cdr3_aa: CASSRDRGSGELFF
cdr3_nt: TGTGCCAGCAGCCGCGACAGGGGGTCCGGGGAGCTGTTTTTT

d_call: NA
v_call: TRBV18
clone_size: NA
j_call: TRBJ1-4
cdr3_aa: CASSRGHNEKLFF
cdr3_nt: TGTGCCAGCTCCCGAGGGCATAATGAAAAACTGTTTTTT

d_call: NA
v_call: TRBV18
clone_size: NA
j_call: TRBJ2-7
cdr3_aa: CASSVQGLEQYF
cdr3_nt: TGTGCCAGCTCAGTTCAGGGCCTCGAGCAGTACTTC

d_call: NA
v_call: TRBV6-4
clone_size: NA
j_call: TRBJ2-7
cdr3_aa: CASSYSERSYEQYF
cdr3_nt: TGTGCCAGCAGTTACTCAGAAAGATCCTACGAGCAGTACTTC

d_call: NA
v_call: TRBV4-2
clone_size: NA
j_call: TRBJ2-5
cdr3_aa: CASSQEASQETQYF
cdr3_nt: TGTGCCAGCAGCCAGGAAGCTTCTCAGGAGACCCAGTACTTC

d_call: NA
v_call: TRBV5-1
clone_size: NA
j_call: TRBJ2-5
cdr3_aa: CASSLVQQETQYF
cdr3_nt: TGCGCCAGCAGCTTGGTACAGCAAGAGACCCAGTACTTC

d_call: NA
v_call: TRBV5-1
clone_size: NA
j_call: TRBJ2-1
cdr3_aa: CASSFTGTSYNEQFF
cdr3_nt: TGCGCCAGCAGCTTTACAGGGACTTCATACAATGAGCAGTTCTTC

d_call: TRBD1
v_call: TRBV28
clone_size: NA
j_call: TRBJ1-5
cdr3_aa: CASSGNRGRLQPQHF
cdr3_nt: TGTGCCAGCAGTGGCAACAGGGGGCGTCTCCAGCCCCAGCATTTT

d_call: NA
v_call: TRBV28
clone_size: NA
j_call: TRBJ1-4
cdr3_aa: CASSLRVGEKLFF
cdr3_nt: TGTGCCAGCAGTTTGAGGGTGGGGGAAAAACTGTTTTTT

d_call: TRBD1
v_call: TRBV28
clone_size: once
j_call: TRBJ1-5
cdr3_aa: CASSRGTGGAEQPQHF
cdr3_nt: TGTGCCAGCAGTAGGGGGACAGGGGGCGCCGAACAGCCCCAGCATTTT

d_call: NA
v_call: TRBV18
clone_size: NA
j_call: TRBJ1-1
cdr3_aa: CASSLNQQGIMNTEAFF
cdr3_nt: TGTGCCAGCTCACTCAACCAGCAGGGCATAATGAACACTGAAGCTTTCTTT

d_call: NA
v_call: TRBV28
clone_size: NA
j_call: TRBJ1-1
cdr3_aa: CASSGNTEAFF
cdr3_nt: TGTGCCAGCTCGGGGAACACTGAAGCTTTCTTT

d_call: TRBD1
v_call: TRBV23-1
clone_size: NA
j_call: TRBJ2-2
cdr3_aa: CATGSEDRGRNTGELFF
cdr3_nt: TGCGCCACAGGGTCCGAAGACAGGGGGCGTAACACCGGGGAGCTGTTTTTT

d_call: TRBD2
v_call: TRBV6-1
clone_size: NA
j_call: TRBJ2-1
cdr3_aa: CASRIAGSYNEQFF
cdr3_nt: TGTGCCAGCAGAATAGCGGGTTCCTACAATGAGCAGTTCTTC

d_call: NA
v_call: TRBV6-1
clone_size: NA
j_call: TRBJ1-2
cdr3_aa: CASSETRVWGYTF
cdr3_nt: TGTGCCAGCTCCGAAACAAGGGTGTGGGGCTACACCTTC

d_call: NA
v_call: TRBV5-4
clone_size: NA
j_call: TRBJ1-1
cdr3_aa: CASSLEGNTEAFF
cdr3_nt: TGTGCCAGCAGCTTGGAGGGGAACACTGAAGCTTTCTTT

d_call: TRBD2
v_call: TRBV7-2
clone_size: NA
j_call: TRBJ2-7
cdr3_aa: CASSPRGARNEQYF
cdr3_nt: TGTGCCAGCAGCCCGCGGGGGGCTCGGAACGAGCAGTACTTC

d_call: TRBD2
v_call: TRBV13
clone_size: NA
j_call: TRBJ2-2
cdr3_aa: CASSSGSGELFF
cdr3_nt: TGTGCCAGCAGTAGCGGGTCCGGGGAGCTGTTTTTT

d_call: NA
v_call: TRBV27
clone_size: NA
j_call: TRBJ2-5
cdr3_aa: CASSPQPWGETQYF
cdr3_nt: TGTGCCAGCAGTCCTCAGCCCTGGGGTGAGACCCAGTACTTC

d_call: NA
v_call: TRBV19
clone_size: NA
j_call: TRBJ1-5
cdr3_aa: CASSIKASNQPQHF
cdr3_nt: TGTGCCAGTAGTATAAAGGCGAGCAATCAGCCCCAGCATTTT

d_call: TRBD1
v_call: TRBV6-6
clone_size: NA
j_call: TRBJ2-7
cdr3_aa: CASSYSRQGLREQYF
cdr3_nt: TGTGCCAGCAGTTACTCGCGACAGGGTCTGAGGGAGCAGTACTTC

d_call: TRBD1
v_call: TRBV30
clone_size: NA
j_call: TRBJ1-5
cdr3_aa: CAYNRGGGNQPQHF
cdr3_nt: TGTGCCTACAACAGGGGAGGGGGCAATCAGCCCCAGCATTTT

d_call: NA
v_call: TRBV2
clone_size: NA
j_call: TRBJ2-2
cdr3_aa: CASSNQGLPNTGELFF
cdr3_nt: TGTGCCAGCAGCAATCAGGGCCTCCCCAACACCGGGGAGCTGTTTTTT

d_call: TRBD1
v_call: TRBV5-1
clone_size: NA
j_call: TRBJ2-1
cdr3_aa: CASSPQGVYNEQFF
cdr3_nt: TGCGCCAGCAGCCCTCAGGGGGTGTACAATGAGCAGTTCTTC

d_call: NA
v_call: TRBV12-1
clone_size: NA
j_call: TRBJ2-5
cdr3_aa: CASSRPRGVVNRWGTQYF
cdr3_nt: TGTGCCAGCAGCCGCCCACGGGGAGTGGTGAATAGGTGGGGGACCCAGTACTTC

d_call: NA
v_call: TRBV7-8
clone_size: NA
j_call: TRBJ2-5
cdr3_aa: CASSLRSPGTQYF
cdr3_nt: TGTGCCAGCAGCTTAAGGTCCCCAGGGACCCAGTACTTC

d_call: NA
v_call: TRBV9
clone_size: NA
j_call: TRBJ1-3
cdr3_aa: CASSVRPGALNTIYF
cdr3_nt: TGTGCCAGCAGCGTCCGCCCAGGGGCATTAAACACCATATATTTT

d_call: NA
v_call: TRBV18
clone_size: NA
j_call: TRBJ1-5
cdr3_aa: CASSLKGGDNSNQPQHF
cdr3_nt: TGTGCCAGCTCTCTAAAAGGCGGGGATAATAGCAATCAGCCCCAGCATTTT

d_call: NA
v_call: TRBV30
clone_size: NA
j_call: TRBJ1-3
cdr3_aa: CAWSVRGPISGNTIYF
cdr3_nt: TGTGCCTGGAGTGTACGTGGACCGATCTCTGGAAACACCATATATTTT